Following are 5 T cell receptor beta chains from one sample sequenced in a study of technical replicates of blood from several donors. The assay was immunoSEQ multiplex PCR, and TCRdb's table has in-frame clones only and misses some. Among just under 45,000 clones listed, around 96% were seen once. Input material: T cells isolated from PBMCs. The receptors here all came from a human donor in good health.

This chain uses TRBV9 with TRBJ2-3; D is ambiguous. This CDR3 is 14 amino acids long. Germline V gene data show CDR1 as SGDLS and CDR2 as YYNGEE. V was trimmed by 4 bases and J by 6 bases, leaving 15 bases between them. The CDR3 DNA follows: TGTGCCAGCAGCCCCCAGGAACGCCTGGATACGCAGTATTTT. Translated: CASSPQERLDTQYF. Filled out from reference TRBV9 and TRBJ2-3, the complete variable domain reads DSGVTQTPKHLITATGQRVTLRCSPRSGDLSVYWYQQSLDQGLQFLIQYYNGEERAKGNILERFSAQQFPDLHSELNLSSLELGDSALYFCASSPQERLDTQYFGPGTRLTVL.

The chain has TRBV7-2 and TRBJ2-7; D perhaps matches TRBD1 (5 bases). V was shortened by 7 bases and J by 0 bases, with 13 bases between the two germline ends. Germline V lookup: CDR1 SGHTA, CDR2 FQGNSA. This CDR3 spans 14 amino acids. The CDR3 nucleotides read TGTGCCAGCACCCTAAAGGGGAACTCCTACGAGCAGTACTTC. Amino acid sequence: CASTLKGNSYEQYF.

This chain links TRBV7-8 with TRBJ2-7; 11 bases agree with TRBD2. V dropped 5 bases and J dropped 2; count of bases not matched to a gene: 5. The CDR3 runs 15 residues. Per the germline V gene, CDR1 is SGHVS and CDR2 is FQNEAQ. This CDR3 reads CASSTLAGGPYEQYF. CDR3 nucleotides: TGTGCCAGCAGCACCTTAGCGGGAGGGCCCTACGAGCAGTACTTC.

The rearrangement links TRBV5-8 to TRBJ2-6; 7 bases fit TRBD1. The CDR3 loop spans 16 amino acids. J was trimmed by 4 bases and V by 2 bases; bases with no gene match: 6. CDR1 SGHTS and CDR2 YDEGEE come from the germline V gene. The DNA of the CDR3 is TGTGCCAGCAGCTTCGGGACAGTCTCCGGGGCCAACGTCCTGACTTTC. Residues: CASSFGTVSGANVLTF.

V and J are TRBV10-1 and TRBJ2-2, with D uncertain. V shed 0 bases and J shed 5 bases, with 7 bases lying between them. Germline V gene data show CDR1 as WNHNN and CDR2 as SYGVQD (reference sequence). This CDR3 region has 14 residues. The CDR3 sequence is CASSESIGTGELFF. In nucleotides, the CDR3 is TGCGCCAGCAGTGAGTCGATCGGGACCGGGGAGCTGTTTTTT.